This TCR beta chain was profiled in a study of T cell repertoires in cytomegalovirus infection. At the level of the study: Signatures in public TCR beta sequences pointed to both CMV infection and matching HLA type. Whole-study findings and limits: HLA-C-restricted, CMV-specific TCR beta clonotypes were dominant ex vivo.

This CDR3 is built from 13 residues. Trimming stripped 11 bases from V and 1 base from J, with 14 bases between. The germline CDR1 and CDR2 sequences are SGHTA and FQGTGA. TCRdb recomputed calls from the reads with MiXCR, one row per CDR3 protein. The sample includes about 460,000 distinct CDR3 sequences, about 11% of them seen just once. Worth noting for this clonotype: Its specificity is not known.

The TCR sequence derives from a human donor in good health (CMV status not recorded). Some clones in this sample may be carry-over from other donors' samples. The sequenced sample consisted of PBMCs. The rearrangement joins TRBV7-3 to TRBJ1-1, with D perhaps matching TRBD1 (5 bases). In DNA form, the CDR3 reads TGTGCCGAAAACCGGGGGGGGAACACTGAAGCTTTCTTT. Translated: CAENRGGNTEAFF.